The rows below give T cell receptor beta chains drawn from one sample of a study of cytomegalovirus exposure and HLA in healthy donors. Repertoires were generated with immunoSEQ multiplex PCR, while TCRdb's copy carries only in-frame clones and drops some. This table has around 100,000 clones, roughly 71% appearing once. The material sequenced was PBMCs. The receptors here all came from a man aged 35 to 55 in good health and CMV-seropositive. The conserved cysteine and the conserved F or W are not part of the CDR3 here.

TRBV9,TRBJ2-3,ASSVASPTDTQY
TRBV27,TRBJ1-1,ASSLSGGNTEAF
TRBV6-5,TRBJ2-7,AAMGTSGPLI
TRBV15,TRBJ2-7,ATSRDLGDSFLSLVEQY
TRBV6-5,TRBJ1-2,ASSYARGRGYT
TRBV4-2,TRBJ1-5,ASTQDRDIPQPQH
TRBV7-2,TRBJ1-2,ASSLQRRIYGYT
TRBV5-1,TRBJ2-1,ASSLTSGGYNEQF
TRBV27,TRBJ1-1,ASSLEMNTEAF
TRBV2,TRBJ1-5,AVHRDSNQPQH
TRBV6-4,TRBJ2-3,ASSDAGGGTDTQY
TRBV27,TRBJ2-3,ASSLQSGQGADTQY
TRBV27,TRBJ2-1,ASSLLSVTSSYNEQF
TRBV7-9,TRBJ2-1,ASSLAWTSSDNEQF
TRBV4-1,TRBJ1-1,ASSQGDLGNTEAF
TRBV28,TRBJ2-7,ASTIPGGPNEQY
TRBV13,TRBJ2-1,TSSLVSLADYNEQF
TRBV7-2,TRBJ2-2,ASSAFGGRASGELF
TRBV14,TRBJ1-5,ASSLAGYSNQPQH
TRBV27,TRBJ1-1,ASSLGGADEAF
TRBV6-1,TRBJ1-1,ASSDYREATEAF
TRBV5-1,TRBJ2-3,ASSLNTPTDTQY
TRBV5-5,TRBJ1-5,ASSLAAVSQPQH
TRBV7-9,TRBJ1-1,ASSPQNTEAF
TRBV7-6,TRBJ2-5,ASSLHGIQETQY
TRBV6-5,TRBJ1-2,ASSSAGGGYGYT
TRBV7-3,TRBJ2-3,ASSPTSGTDTQY
TRBV7-9,TRBJ2-5,ASSLSWGEETQY
TRBV27,TRBJ1-2,ASSPGGRYGYT
TRBV5-1,TRBJ2-3,ASSLSRGSLTDTQY
TRBV19,TRBJ2-5,ASSIAGTSGRARETQY
TRBV25-1,TRBJ1-1,ASRARTGLWTEAF
TRBV30,TRBJ2-4,AWSVLRSGDIQY
TRBV5-5,TRBJ2-7,ASSLGGLASYEQY
TRBV19,TRBJ1-1,ASSPGQPNTEAF
TRBV2,TRBJ1-1,ASRRQGDEAF
TRBV2,TRBJ2-7,ASRQQGSYEQY
TRBV25-1,TRBJ2-1,ASSEPNSGLYNEQF
TRBV6-1,TRBJ1-2,ASSEAPLGGGYT
TRBV5-4,TRBJ2-3,ASSLEAGSTDTQY
TRBV9,TRBJ1-2,ASSSSTGNYGYT
TRBV6-5,TRBJ1-6,ASSYRSDSPLH